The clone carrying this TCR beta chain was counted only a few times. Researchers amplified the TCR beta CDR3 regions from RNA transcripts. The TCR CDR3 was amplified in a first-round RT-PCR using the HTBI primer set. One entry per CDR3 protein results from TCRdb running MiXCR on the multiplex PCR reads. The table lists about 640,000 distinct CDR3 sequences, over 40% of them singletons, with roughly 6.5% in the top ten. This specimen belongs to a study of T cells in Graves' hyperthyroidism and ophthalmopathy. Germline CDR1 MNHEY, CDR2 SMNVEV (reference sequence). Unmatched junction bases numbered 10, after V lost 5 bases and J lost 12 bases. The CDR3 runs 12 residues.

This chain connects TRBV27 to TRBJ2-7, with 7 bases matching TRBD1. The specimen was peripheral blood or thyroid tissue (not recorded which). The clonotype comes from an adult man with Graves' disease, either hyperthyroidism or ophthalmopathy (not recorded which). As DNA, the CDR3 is TGTGCCAGCAGTGACTTTTCCGGGACAGCGTACTTC. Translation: CASSDFSGTAYF.